The following is a T cell receptor beta chain sequence with its context. This sample was taken from a study of technical replicates of blood from a handful of donors. CDR1 MNHEY and CDR2 SVGAGI come from the germline V gene. Unmatched junction bases numbered 7, after V lost 6 bases and J lost 2 bases. The CDR3 is 15 residues long. Using immunoSEQ multiplex PCR, the repertoire was profiled, and TCRdb retains in-frame clones only, with some absent. The sample records some 48,000 clones, 90% to 95% being singletons. The chain combines TRBV6-5 with TRBJ2-3; 8 bases are shared with TRBD1. Sequencing input: PBMCs. The sequence was collected from a human donor in good health. Some clones in this sample may be carry-over from other donors' samples. The CDR3 sequence: CASRETGAITDTQYF. The CDR3 DNA is TGTGCCAGCAGGGAGACAGGGGCGATCACAGATACGCAGTATTTT.